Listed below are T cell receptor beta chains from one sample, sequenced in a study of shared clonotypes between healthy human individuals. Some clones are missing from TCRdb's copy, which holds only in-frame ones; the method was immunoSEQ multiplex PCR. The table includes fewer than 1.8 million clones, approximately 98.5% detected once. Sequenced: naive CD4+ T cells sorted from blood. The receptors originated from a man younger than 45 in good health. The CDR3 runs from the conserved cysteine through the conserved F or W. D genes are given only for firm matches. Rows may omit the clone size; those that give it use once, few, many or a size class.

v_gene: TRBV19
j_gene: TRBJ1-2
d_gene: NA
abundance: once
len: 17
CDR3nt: TGTGCCAGTACCGACCCGCGTCGGGGGGATGCTAACTATGGCTACACCTTC
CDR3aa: CASTDPRRGDANYGYTF

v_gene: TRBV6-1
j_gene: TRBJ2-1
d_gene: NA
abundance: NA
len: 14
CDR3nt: TGTGCCAGCAAAGGGAGTGTTACCCTGGGTGAGCAGTTCTTC
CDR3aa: CASKGSVTLGEQFF

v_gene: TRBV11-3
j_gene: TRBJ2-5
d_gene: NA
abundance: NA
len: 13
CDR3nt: TGTGCCAGCAGCTTAGAGGCTGGGGAGACCCAGTACTTC
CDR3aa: CASSLEAGETQYF

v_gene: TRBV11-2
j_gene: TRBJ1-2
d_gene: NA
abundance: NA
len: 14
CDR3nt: TGTGCCAGCAGCCCCCCTGGACGGGCCCTCGGCTACACCTTC
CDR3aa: CASSPPGRALGYTF

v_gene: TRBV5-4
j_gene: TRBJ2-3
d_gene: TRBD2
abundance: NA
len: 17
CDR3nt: TGTGCCAGCAGCAAACGATCGGGACTAGCGGACTGGGATACGCAGTATTTT
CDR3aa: CASSKRSGLADWDTQYF

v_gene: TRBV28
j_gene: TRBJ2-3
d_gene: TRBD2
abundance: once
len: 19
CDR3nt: TGTGCCAGCAGTTCCCAGGTCGGGCGGGAGGAAGGGGGCACAGATACGCAGTATTTT
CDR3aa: CASSSQVGREEGGTDTQYF

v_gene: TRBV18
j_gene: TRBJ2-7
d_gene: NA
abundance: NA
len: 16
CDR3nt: TGTGCCAGCTCACCGAAACAAGGGGAAGGGACCTACGAGCAGTACTTC
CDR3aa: CASSPKQGEGTYEQYF

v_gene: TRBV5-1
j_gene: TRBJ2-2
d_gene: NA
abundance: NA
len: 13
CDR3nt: TGCGCCAGCAGCACAAAGGTGGAGGGGGAGCTGTTTTTT
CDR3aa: CASSTKVEGELFF

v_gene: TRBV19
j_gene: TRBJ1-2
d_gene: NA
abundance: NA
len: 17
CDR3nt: TGTGCCAGTAGTATAGTGTCGAGAGACACTTCCACCGATGGCTACACCTTC
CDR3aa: CASSIVSRDTSTDGYTF

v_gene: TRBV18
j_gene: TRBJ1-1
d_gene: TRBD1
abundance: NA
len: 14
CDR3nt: TGTGCCAGCTCACTTCGACAGGGGGAGGCTGAAGCTTTCTTT
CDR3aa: CASSLRQGEAEAFF

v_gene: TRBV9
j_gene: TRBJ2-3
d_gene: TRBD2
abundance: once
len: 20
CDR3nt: TGTGCCAGCAGCCTAGTAGGACTAGCGGGGACGACCGGGAACACAGATACGCAGTATTTT
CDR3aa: CASSLVGLAGTTGNTDTQYF

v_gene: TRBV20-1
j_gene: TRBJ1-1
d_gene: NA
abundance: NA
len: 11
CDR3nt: TGCAGTGTACGGAGGGATGATGAAGCTTTCTTT
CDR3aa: CSVRRDDEAFF

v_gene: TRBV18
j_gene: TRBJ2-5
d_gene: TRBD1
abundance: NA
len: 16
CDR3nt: TGTGCCAGCTCACCATCGGGACAGAGGTACCAAGAGACCCAGTACTTC
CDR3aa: CASSPSGQRYQETQYF

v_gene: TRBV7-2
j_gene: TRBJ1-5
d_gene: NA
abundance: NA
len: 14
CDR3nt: TGTGCCAGCAGTCTAATTTACAGCTCCCAGCCCCAGCATTTT
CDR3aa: CASSLIYSSQPQHF

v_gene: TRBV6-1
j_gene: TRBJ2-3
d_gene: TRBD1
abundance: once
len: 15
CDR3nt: TGTGCCAGCAGTATAACCGGGACAGGGTCAGATACGCAGTATTTT
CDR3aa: CASSITGTGSDTQYF

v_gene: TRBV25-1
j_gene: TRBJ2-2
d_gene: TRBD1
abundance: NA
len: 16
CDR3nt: TGTGCCAGCAGTGAGCGGACAGGGCGGCACACCGGGGAGCTGTTTTTT
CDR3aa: CASSERTGRHTGELFF

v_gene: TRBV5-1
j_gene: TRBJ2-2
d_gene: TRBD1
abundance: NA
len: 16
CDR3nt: TGCGCCAGCAGCTTGGCCAGACAGGGGAACACCGGGGAGCTGTTTTTT
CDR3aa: CASSLARQGNTGELFF

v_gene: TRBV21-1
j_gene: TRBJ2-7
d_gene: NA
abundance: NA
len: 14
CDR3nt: TGTGCCAGCAGCAAACCAGCGGGAACAAGCGAGCAGTACTTC
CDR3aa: CASSKPAGTSEQYF

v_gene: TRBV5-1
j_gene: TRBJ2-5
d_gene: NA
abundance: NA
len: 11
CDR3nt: TGCGCCAGCAGCCTTAGAGAGACCCAGTACTTC
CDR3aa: CASSLRETQYF

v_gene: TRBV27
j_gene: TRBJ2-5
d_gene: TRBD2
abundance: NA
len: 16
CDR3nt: TGTGCCAGCAGTTACAGCGGGAGGGCCCGGTGGGAGACCCAGTACTTC
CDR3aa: CASSYSGRARWETQYF

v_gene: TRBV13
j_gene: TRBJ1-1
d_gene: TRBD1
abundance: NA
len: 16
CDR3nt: TGTGCCAGCAGCTTCGGGACAGGGGTTGGGAACACTGAAGCTTTCTTT
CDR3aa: CASSFGTGVGNTEAFF

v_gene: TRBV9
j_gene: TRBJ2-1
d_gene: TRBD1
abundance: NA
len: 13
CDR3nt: TGTGCCACTGCTCGGGACAGAAACAATGAGCAGTTCTTC
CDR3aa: CATARDRNNEQFF

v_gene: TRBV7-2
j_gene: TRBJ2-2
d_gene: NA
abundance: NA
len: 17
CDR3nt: TGTGCCAGCAGCTTACCCGCCCTAGCGTCGAGGACCGGGGAGCTGTTTTTT
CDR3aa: CASSLPALASRTGELFF